The source of this TCR beta chain is a study of cytomegalovirus exposure and HLA in healthy donors. Study in general: The 95 to 150 validation repertoires and the roughly 670 first-cohort repertoires shared a platform, a later analysis reported. Regarding the study as a whole: Cytomegalovirus status was reportedly diagnosed by the classifier with high specificity and sensitivity.

The method was immunoSEQ multiplex PCR; TCRdb's version includes in-frame clones alone and lacks a portion of them. Seen here are about 110,000 clones, almost 90% observed once, and the top ten hold 2% to 2.5%. Turning to this clone: Antigen unknown.

CDR3 length: 15 residues. Germline trimming cut 4 bases from V and 2 bases from J; bases unmatched to any gene: 4. Germline V gives CDR1 SGHDT, CDR2 YYEEEE. V usage is TRBV5-6 and J usage is TRBJ1-3; 9 nucleotides line up with TRBD1. What was sequenced was PBMCs. The clonotype comes from a woman aged 18-35 years in good health and CMV-seronegative. The CDR3 protein is CASSRGTGPGNTIYF. For the CDR3, the DNA is TGTGCCAGCAGCAGAGGGACAGGGCCTGGAAACACCATATATTTT.